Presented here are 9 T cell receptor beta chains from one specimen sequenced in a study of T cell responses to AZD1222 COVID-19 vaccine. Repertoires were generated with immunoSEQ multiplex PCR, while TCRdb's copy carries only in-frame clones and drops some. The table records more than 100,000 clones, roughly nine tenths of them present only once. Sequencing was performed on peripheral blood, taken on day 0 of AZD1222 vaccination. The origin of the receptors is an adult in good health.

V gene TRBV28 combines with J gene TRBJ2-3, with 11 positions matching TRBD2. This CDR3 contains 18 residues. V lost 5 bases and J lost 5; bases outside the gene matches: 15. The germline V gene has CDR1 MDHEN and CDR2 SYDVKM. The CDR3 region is CASSPTFGTSGRRDTQYF. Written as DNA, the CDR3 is TGTGCCAGCAGTCCAACGTTTGGTACTAGCGGGAGAAGAGATACGCAGTATTTT.

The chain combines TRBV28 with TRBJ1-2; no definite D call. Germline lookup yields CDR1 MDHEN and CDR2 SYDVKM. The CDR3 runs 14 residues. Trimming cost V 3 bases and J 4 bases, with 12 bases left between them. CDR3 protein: CASSFAGSRYGYTF. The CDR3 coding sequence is TGTGCCAGCAGTTTTGCAGGCTCTCGCTATGGCTACACCTTC.

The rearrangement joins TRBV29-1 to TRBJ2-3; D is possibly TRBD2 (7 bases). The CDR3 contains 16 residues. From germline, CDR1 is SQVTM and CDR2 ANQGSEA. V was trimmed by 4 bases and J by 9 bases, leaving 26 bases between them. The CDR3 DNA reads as TGCAGCGTTGTATGGAGTAGGACTAGGGGGGCGGGGACGCAGTATTTT. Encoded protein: CSVVWSRTRGAGTQYF.

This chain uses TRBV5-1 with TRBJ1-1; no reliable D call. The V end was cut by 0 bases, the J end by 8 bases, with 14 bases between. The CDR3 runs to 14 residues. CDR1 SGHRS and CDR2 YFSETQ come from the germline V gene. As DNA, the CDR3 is TGCGCCAGCAGCTTGGATCCGGGTCCGGGCGAAGCTTTCTTT. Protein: CASSLDPGPGEAFF.

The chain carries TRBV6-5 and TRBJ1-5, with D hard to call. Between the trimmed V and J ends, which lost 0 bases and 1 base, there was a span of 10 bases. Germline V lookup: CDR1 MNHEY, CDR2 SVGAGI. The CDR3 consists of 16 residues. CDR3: CASSYSGSGSNQPQHF. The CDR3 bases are TGTGCCAGCAGTTACTCGGGGTCGGGGAGCAATCAGCCCCAGCATTTT.

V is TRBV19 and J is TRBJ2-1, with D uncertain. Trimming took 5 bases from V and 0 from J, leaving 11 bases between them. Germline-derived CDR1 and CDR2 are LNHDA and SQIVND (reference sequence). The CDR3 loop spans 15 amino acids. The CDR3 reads CASSLGRSSYNEQFF. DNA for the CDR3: TGTGCCAGTAGTCTGGGTCGGAGCTCCTACAATGAGCAGTTCTTC.

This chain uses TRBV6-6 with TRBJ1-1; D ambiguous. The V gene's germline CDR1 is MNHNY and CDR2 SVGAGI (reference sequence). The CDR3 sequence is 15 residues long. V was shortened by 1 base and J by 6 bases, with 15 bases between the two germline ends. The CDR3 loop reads CASSYLRAASSEAFF. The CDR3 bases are TGTGCCAGCAGTTACTTACGGGCAGCATCGTCTGAAGCTTTCTTT.

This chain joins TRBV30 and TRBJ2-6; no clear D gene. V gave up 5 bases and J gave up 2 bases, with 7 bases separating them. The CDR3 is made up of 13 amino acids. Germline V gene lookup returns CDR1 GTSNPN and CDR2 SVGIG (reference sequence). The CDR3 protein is CAWGSAGANVLTF. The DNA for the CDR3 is TGTGCCTGGGGATCAGCTGGGGCCAACGTCCTGACTTTC.

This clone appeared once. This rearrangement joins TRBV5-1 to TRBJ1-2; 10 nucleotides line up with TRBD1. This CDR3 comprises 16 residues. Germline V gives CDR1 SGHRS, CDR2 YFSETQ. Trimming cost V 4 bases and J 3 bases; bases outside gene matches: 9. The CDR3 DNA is TGCGCCAGCAGCCCTAACCGGGACAGGGGAGACTATGGCTACACCTTC. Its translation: CASSPNRDRGDYGYTF.